These T cell receptor beta chains were read from a single sample in a study of blood T cell repertoires in COVID-19. Clones were read by immunoSEQ multiplex PCR, and TCRdb kept only the in-frame ones, dropping some. The sample lists fewer than 200,000 clones; almost 85% were seen once. Material: peripheral blood. The receptors here all came from a woman of 80 years or more with COVID-19, enrolled during active disease. The CDR3 runs from the conserved cysteine through the conserved F or W. The D gene is left open where the match is weak. The listing skips clone size in some rows; elsewhere it reads once, few, many or a size class.

v_gene: TRBV7-6
j_gene: TRBJ2-7
d_gene: -
abundance: -
CDR3nt: TGTGCCAGCAGCTCAAGCTCGGTAACAGGGTACGAGCAGTACTTC
CDR3aa: CASSSSSVTGYEQYF

v_gene: TRBV19
j_gene: TRBJ2-7
d_gene: -
abundance: -
CDR3nt: TGTGCCAGTAGTATCGTCCTCTCCTACGAGCAGTACTTC
CDR3aa: CASSIVLSYEQYF

v_gene: TRBV6-2/TRBV6-3
j_gene: TRBJ2-5
d_gene: -
abundance: -
CDR3nt: TGTGCCAGCAGTTATGTCGCGGAGACCCAGTACTTC
CDR3aa: CASSYVAETQYF

v_gene: TRBV5-1
j_gene: TRBJ2-7
d_gene: -
abundance: -
CDR3nt: TGCGCCAGCAGCTTGTCTAGAGAAGCCTACGAGCAGTACTTC
CDR3aa: CASSLSREAYEQYF

v_gene: TRBV4-2
j_gene: TRBJ2-3
d_gene: TRBD2
abundance: -
CDR3nt: TGTGCCAGCAGCCAACGTAGCGGGGGGGCCCTAGATACGCAGTATTTT
CDR3aa: CASSQRSGGALDTQYF

v_gene: TRBV9
j_gene: TRBJ2-1
d_gene: TRBD2
abundance: -
CDR3nt: TGTGCCAGCAGTCCTAGCGGGAGTTCCTACAATGAGCAGTTCTTC
CDR3aa: CASSPSGSSYNEQFF

v_gene: TRBV9
j_gene: TRBJ2-1
d_gene: -
abundance: -
CDR3nt: TGTGCCAGCAGCACAGGACAGGGGACTAGACCGTTCTTC
CDR3aa: CASSTGQGTRPFF

v_gene: TRBV28
j_gene: TRBJ2-7
d_gene: -
abundance: few
CDR3nt: TGTGCCAGCAACAGGGCCTACGAGCAGTACTTC
CDR3aa: CASNRAYEQYF

v_gene: TRBV3-1/TRBV3-2
j_gene: TRBJ2-4
d_gene: -
abundance: -
CDR3nt: TGTGCCAGCAGCCAGCTAGGTGGAGCCAAAAACATTCAGTACTTC
CDR3aa: CASSQLGGAKNIQYF

v_gene: TRBV10-3
j_gene: TRBJ2-2
d_gene: TRBD1
abundance: few
CDR3nt: TGTGCCATCAGTCCGGGACAGGGGGTGGCCGGGGAGCTGTTTTTT
CDR3aa: CAISPGQGVAGELFF

v_gene: TRBV7-2
j_gene: TRBJ2-1
d_gene: -
abundance: -
CDR3nt: TGTGCCAGCAGCTTAGTATCCGGGAGAAGCTCCTACAATGAGCAGTTCTTC
CDR3aa: CASSLVSGRSSYNEQFF

v_gene: TRBV7-9
j_gene: TRBJ2-4
d_gene: -
abundance: -
CDR3nt: TGTGCCAGCAGCGAGACACAAACTGGGGCCAAAAACATTCAGTACTTC
CDR3aa: CASSETQTGAKNIQYF

v_gene: TRBV11-3
j_gene: TRBJ2-7
d_gene: -
abundance: -
CDR3nt: TGTGCCAGTCGGGAACTAGGCTACGAGCAGTACTTC
CDR3aa: CASRELGYEQYF

v_gene: TRBV6-2/TRBV6-3
j_gene: TRBJ1-2
d_gene: -
abundance: -
CDR3nt: TGTGCCAGCAGTTCGACGGCGGCGGGGTCCAACTATGGCTACACCTTC
CDR3aa: CASSSTAAGSNYGYTF

v_gene: TRBV10-3
j_gene: TRBJ2-3
d_gene: -
abundance: -
CDR3nt: TGTGCCATCAGTGAGTCAGGATTATACAGCACTGATACGCAGTATTTT
CDR3aa: CAISESGLYSTDTQYF

v_gene: TRBV19
j_gene: TRBJ1-5
d_gene: TRBD1
abundance: -
CDR3nt: TGTGCCAGTAGTACGACAGGGGGAGGTCAGCCCCAGCATTTT
CDR3aa: CASSTTGGGQPQHF

v_gene: TRBV18
j_gene: TRBJ1-1
d_gene: -
abundance: -
CDR3nt: TGTGCCAGCTCCCCACAGAATATCCAGGGGTTCAACACTGAAGCTTTCTTT
CDR3aa: CASSPQNIQGFNTEAFF

v_gene: TRBV20-1
j_gene: TRBJ1-2
d_gene: TRBD1
abundance: -
CDR3nt: TGCAGTACAGGGGGAGATGGCTACACCTTC
CDR3aa: CSTGGDGYTF

v_gene: TRBV28
j_gene: TRBJ2-5
d_gene: TRBD1
abundance: -
CDR3nt: TGTGCCAGCAGTTTACCGGGACAGTCGGAGACCCAGTACTTC
CDR3aa: CASSLPGQSETQYF

v_gene: TRBV5-1
j_gene: TRBJ2-7
d_gene: -
abundance: -
CDR3nt: TGCGCCAGCAGCTTGCCGGGAGCCTACGAGCAGTACTTC
CDR3aa: CASSLPGAYEQYF

v_gene: TRBV27
j_gene: TRBJ2-7
d_gene: TRBD2
abundance: -
CDR3nt: TGTGCCAGCAGGCGGGTACTAGCGGGACACGAGCAGTACTTC
CDR3aa: CASRRVLAGHEQYF

v_gene: TRBV5-1
j_gene: TRBJ1-2
d_gene: -
abundance: -
CDR3nt: TGCGCCAGCAGCTTGAGGTGGGGAGACTATGGCTACACCTTC
CDR3aa: CASSLRWGDYGYTF

v_gene: TRBV30
j_gene: TRBJ2-3
d_gene: -
abundance: once
CDR3nt: TGTGCCTGGAGTGTAAAGCGGGCCACAGATACGCAGTATTTT
CDR3aa: CAWSVKRATDTQYF

v_gene: TRBV7-3
j_gene: TRBJ2-5
d_gene: TRBD1
abundance: once
CDR3nt: TGTGCCAGCAGCAGGACAGGGGGACAGACCCAGTACTTC
CDR3aa: CASSRTGGQTQYF

v_gene: TRBV2
j_gene: TRBJ2-7
d_gene: -
abundance: -
CDR3nt: TGTGCCAGCAGTGAGGACCGACGGGGCTACGAGCAGTACTTC
CDR3aa: CASSEDRRGYEQYF

v_gene: TRBV5-4
j_gene: TRBJ2-1
d_gene: TRBD2
abundance: few
CDR3nt: TGTGCCAGCAGCTTGTACGGGACTAGGAATGAGCAGTTCTTC
CDR3aa: CASSLYGTRNEQFF